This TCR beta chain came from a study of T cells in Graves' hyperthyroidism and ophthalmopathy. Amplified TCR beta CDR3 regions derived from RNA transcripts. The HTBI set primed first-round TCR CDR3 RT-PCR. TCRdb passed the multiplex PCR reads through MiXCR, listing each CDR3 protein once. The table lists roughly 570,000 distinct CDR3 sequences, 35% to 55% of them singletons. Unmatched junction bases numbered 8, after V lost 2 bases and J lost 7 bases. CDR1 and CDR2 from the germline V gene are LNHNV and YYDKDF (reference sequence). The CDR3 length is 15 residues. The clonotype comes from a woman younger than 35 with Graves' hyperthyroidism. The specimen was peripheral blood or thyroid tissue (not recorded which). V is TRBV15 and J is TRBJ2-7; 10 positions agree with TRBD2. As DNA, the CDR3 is TGTGCCACCAGCAGATTGTCTAGCGGGAGCAGTGAGCAGTACTTC. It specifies CATSRLSSGSSEQYF. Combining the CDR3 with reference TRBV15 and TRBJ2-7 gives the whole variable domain DAMVIQNPRYQVTQFGKPVTLSCSQTLNHNVMYWYQQKSSQAPKLLFHYYDKDFNNEADTPDNFQSRRPNTSFCFLDIRSPGLGDTAMYLCATSRLSSGSSEQYFGPGTRLTVT.